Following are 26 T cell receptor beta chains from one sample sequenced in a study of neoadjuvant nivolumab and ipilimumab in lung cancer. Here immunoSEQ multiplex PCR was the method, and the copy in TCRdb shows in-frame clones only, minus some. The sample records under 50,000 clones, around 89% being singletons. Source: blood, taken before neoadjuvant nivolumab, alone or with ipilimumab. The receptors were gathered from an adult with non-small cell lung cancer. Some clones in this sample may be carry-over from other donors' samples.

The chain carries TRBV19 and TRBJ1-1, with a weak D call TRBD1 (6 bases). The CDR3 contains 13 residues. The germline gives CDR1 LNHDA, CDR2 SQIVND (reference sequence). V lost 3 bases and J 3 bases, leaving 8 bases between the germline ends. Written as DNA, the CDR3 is TGTGCCAGTAGTATGACAGGAGACACTGAAGCTTTCTTT. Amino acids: CASSMTGDTEAFF.

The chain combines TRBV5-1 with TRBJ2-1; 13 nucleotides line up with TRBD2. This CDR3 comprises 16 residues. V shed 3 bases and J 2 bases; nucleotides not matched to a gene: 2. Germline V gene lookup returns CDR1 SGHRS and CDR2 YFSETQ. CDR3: CASSSGTSGTYNEQFF. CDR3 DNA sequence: TGCGCCAGCAGCTCCGGGACTAGCGGGACCTACAATGAGCAGTTCTTC.

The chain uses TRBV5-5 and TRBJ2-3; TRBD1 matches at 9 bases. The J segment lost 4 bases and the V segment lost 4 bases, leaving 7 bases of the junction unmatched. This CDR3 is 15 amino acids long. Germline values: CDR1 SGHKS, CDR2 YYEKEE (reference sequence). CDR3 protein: CASSRTGGRPDTQYF. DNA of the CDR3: TGTGCCAGCAGCCGTACAGGGGGCAGACCAGATACGCAGTATTTT.

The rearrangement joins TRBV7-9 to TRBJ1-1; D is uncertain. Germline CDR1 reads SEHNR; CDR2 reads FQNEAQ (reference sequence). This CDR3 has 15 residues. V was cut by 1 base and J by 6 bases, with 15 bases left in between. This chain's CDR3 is CASSLDLGTAAEAFF. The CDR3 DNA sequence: TGTGCCAGCAGCTTAGATTTGGGCACGGCAGCTGAAGCTTTCTTT.

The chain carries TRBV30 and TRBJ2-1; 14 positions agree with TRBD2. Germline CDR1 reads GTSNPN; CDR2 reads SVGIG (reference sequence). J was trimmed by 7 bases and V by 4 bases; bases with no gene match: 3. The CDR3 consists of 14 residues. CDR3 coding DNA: TGTGCCTGGAAAGGGACTAGCGGGAGAAATGAGCAGTTCTTC. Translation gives CAWKGTSGRNEQFF.

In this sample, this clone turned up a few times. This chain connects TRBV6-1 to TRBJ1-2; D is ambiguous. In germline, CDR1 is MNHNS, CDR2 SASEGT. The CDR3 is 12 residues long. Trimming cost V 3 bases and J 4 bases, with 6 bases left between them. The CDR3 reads CASSESGYGYTF. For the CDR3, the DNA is TGTGCCAGCAGTGAGTCAGGCTATGGCTACACCTTC.

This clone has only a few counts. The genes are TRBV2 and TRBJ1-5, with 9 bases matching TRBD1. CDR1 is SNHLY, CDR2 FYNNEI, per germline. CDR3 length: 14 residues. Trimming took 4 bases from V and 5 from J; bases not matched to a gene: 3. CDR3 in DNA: TGTGCCAGCAGTGTGGGACAGGGCGATCAGCCCCAGCATTTT. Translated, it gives CASSVGQGDQPQHF. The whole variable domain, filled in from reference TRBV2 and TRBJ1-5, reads EPEVTQTPSHQVTQMGQEVILRCVPISNHLYFYWYRQILGQKVEFLVSFYNNEISEKSEIFDDQFSVERPDGSNFTLKIRSTKLEDSAMYFCASSVGQGDQPQHFGDGTRLSIL.

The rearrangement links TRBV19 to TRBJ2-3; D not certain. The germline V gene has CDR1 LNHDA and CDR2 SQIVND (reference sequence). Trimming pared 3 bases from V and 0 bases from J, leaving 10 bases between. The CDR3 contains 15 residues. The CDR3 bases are TGTGCCAGTAGTATGCAGAGCACTAGCACAGATACGCAGTATTTT. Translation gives CASSMQSTSTDTQYF.

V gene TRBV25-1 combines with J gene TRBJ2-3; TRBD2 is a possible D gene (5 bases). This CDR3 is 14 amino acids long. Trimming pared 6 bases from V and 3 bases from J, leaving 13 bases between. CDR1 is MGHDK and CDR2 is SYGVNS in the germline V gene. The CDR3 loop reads CASSPGSRTDTQYF. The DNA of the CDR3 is TGTGCCAGCAGCCCGGGGTCCCGAACAGATACGCAGTATTTT.

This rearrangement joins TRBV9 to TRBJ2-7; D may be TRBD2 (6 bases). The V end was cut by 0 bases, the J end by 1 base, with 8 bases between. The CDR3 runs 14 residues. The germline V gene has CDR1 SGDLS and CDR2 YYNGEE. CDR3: CASSVGGDSYEQYF. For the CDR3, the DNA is TGTGCCAGCAGCGTAGGGGGGGATTCCTACGAGCAGTACTTC. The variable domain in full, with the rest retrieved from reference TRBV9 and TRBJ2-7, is DSGVTQTPKHLITATGQRVTLRCSPRSGDLSVYWYQQSLDQGLQFLIQYYNGEERAKGNILERFSAQQFPDLHSELNLSSLELGDSALYFCASSVGGDSYEQYFGPGTRLTVT.

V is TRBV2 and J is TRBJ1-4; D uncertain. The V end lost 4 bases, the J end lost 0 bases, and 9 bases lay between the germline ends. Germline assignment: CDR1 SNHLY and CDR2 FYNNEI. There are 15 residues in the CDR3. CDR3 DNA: TGTGCCAGCAGTGCCAGACGGACAACTAATGAAAAACTGTTTTTT. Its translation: CASSARRTTNEKLFF.

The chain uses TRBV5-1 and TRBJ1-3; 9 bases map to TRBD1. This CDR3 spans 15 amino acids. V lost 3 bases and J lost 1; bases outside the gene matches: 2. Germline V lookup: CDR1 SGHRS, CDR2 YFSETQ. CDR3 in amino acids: CASSSQGASGNTIYF. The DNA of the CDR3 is TGCGCCAGCAGCTCACAGGGGGCATCTGGAAACACCATATATTTT.

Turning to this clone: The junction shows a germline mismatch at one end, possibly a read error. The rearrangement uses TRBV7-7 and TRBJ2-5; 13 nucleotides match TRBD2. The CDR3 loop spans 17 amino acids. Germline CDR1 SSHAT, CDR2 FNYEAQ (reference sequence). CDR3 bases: TGTGCTAGCAGCTTACACGGGACTAGCGGGAATCAAGAGACCCAGTACTTC. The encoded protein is CASSLHGTSGNQETQYF.

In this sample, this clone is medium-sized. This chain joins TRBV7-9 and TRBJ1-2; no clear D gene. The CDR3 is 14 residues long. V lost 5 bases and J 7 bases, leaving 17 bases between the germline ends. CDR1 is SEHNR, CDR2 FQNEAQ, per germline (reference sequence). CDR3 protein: CASSTQSNSIGYTF. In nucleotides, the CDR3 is TGTGCCAGCAGCACCCAATCTAACAGCATTGGCTACACCTTC.

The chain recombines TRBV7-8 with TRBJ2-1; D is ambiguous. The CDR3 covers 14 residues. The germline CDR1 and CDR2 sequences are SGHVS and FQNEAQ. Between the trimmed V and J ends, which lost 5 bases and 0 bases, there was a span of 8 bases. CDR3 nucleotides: TGTGCCAGCAGCCCATATAGCTCCTACAATGAGCAGTTCTTC. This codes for CASSPYSSYNEQFF. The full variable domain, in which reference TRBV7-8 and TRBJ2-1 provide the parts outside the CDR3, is GAGVSQSPRYKVAKRGQDVALRCDPISGHVSLFWYQQALGQGPEFLTYFQNEAQLDKSGLPSDRFFAERPEGSVSTLKIQRTQQEDSAVYLCASSPYSSYNEQFFGPGTRLTVL.

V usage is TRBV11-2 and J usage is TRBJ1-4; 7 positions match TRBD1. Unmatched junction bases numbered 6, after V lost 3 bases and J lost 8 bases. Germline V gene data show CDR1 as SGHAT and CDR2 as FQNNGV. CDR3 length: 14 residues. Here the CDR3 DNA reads TGTGCCAGCAGCTTTACAGGGGTTCGCGAAAAACTGTTTTTT. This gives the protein CASSFTGVREKLFF.

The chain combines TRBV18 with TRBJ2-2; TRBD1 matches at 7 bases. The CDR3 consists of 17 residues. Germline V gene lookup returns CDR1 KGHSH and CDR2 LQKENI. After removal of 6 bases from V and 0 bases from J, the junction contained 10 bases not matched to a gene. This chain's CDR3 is CASSRPGQLANTGELFF. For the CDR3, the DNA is TGTGCCAGCTCCCGCCCGGGACAGCTCGCGAACACCGGGGAGCTGTTTTTT.

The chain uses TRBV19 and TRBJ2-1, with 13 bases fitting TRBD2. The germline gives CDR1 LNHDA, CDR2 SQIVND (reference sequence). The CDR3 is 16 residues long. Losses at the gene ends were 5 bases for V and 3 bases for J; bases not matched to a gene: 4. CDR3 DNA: TGTGCCAGTAGTCCAGGGACTAGCGGGGTCTACAATGAGCAGTTCTTC. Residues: CASSPGTSGVYNEQFF.

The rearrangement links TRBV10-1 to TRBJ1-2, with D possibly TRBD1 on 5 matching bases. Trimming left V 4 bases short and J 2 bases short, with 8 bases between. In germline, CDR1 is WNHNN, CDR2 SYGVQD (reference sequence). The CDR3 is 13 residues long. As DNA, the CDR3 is TGCGCCAGCAGTGCCGGGGACAACTATGGCTACACCTTC. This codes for CASSAGDNYGYTF.

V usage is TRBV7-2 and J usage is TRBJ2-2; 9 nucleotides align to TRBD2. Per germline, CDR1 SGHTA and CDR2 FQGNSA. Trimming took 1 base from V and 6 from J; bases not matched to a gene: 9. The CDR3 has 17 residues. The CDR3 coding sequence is TGTGCCAGCAGCTTAGTCGGCGGGAGGGCCAGCGCCGGGGAGCTGTTTTTT. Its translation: CASSLVGGRASAGELFF.

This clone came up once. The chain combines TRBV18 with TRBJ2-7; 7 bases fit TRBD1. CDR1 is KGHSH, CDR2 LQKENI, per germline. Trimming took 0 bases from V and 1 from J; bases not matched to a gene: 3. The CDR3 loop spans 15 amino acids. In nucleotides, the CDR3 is TGTGCCAGCTCACCACCGGGACAGCCTTCCTACGAGCAGTACTTC. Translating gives CASSPPGQPSYEQYF.

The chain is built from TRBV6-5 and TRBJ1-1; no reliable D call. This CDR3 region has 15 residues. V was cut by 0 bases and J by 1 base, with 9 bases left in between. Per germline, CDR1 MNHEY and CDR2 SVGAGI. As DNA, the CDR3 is TGTGCCAGCAGTTACTCGGGTGTCCGGAACACTGAAGCTTTCTTT. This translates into CASSYSGVRNTEAFF.

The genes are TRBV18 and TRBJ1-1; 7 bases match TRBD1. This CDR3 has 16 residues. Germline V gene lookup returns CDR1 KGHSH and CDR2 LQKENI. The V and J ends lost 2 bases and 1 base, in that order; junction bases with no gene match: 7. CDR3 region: CASSPANRGGNTEAFF. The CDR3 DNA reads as TGTGCCAGCTCACCAGCAAACAGGGGTGGGAACACTGAAGCTTTCTTT.

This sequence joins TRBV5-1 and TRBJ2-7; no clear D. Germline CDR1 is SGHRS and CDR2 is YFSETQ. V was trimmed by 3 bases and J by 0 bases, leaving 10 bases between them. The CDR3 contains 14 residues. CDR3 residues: CASSSGPGSYEQYF. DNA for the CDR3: TGCGCCAGCAGCTCGGGCCCCGGCTCCTACGAGCAGTACTTC.

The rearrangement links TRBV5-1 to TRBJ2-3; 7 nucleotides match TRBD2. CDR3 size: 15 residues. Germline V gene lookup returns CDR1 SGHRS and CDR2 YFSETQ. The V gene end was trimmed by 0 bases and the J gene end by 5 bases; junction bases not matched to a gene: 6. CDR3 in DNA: TGCGCCAGCAGCTTGGCGGCGGGAGCAGGAGATACGCAGTATTTT. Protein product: CASSLAAGAGDTQYF. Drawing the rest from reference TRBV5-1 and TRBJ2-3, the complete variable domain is KAGVTQTPRYLIKTRGQQVTLSCSPISGHRSVSWYQQTPGQGLQFLFEYFSETQRNKGNFPGRFSGRQFSNSRSEMNVSTLELGDSALYLCASSLAAGAGDTQYFGPGTRLTVL.

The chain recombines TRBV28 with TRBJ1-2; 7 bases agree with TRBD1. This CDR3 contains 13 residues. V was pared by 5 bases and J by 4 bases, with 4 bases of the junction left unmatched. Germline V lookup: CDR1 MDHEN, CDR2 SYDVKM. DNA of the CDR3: TGTGCCAGCAGTGCCGGGACAGCCTATGGCTACACCTTC. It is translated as CASSAGTAYGYTF.